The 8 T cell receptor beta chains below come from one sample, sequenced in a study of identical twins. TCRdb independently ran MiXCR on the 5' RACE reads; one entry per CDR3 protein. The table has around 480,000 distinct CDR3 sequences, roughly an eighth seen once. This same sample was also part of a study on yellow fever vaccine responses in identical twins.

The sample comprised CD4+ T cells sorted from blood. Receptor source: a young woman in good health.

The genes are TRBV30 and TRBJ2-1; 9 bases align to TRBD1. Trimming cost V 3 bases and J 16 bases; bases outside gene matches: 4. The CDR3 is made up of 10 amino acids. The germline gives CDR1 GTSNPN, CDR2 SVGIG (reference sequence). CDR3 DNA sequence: TGTGCCTGGAGGGGGACAGGGCTATTCTTC. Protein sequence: CAWRGTGLFF.

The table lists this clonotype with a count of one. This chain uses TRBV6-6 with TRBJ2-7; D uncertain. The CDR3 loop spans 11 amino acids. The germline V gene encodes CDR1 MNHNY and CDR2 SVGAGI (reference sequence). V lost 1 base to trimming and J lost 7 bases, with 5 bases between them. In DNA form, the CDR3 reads TGTGCCAGCAGTTACTTGGAGGAGCAGTACTTC. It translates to CASSYLEEQYF.

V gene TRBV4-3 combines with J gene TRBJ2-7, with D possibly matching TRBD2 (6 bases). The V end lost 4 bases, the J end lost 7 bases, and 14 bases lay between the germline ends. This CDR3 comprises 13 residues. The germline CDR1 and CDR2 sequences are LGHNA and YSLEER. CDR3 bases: TGCGCCAGCAGCCGGACTCTAGCGCGAGAGCAGTACTTC. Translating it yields CASSRTLAREQYF.

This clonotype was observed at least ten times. The CDR3 DNA is TGCAGCGTCGCGAAAGGAGCGACAGATACGCAGTATTTT. Amino acid sequence: CSVAKGATDTQYF. The chain recombines TRBV29-1 with TRBJ2-3; D gene uncertain. The CDR3 is made up of 13 amino acids. Germline loops: CDR1 SQVTM, CDR2 ANQGSEA. Trimming cost V 6 bases and J 3 bases, with 13 bases left between them.

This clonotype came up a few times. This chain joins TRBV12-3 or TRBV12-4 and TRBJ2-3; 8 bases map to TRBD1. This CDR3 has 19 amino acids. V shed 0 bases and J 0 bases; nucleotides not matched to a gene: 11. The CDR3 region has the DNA TGTGCCAGCAGTTTAGCCCGACCCGGACAGGGAATAAGCACAGATACGCAGTATTTT. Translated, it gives CASSLARPGQGISTDTQYF.

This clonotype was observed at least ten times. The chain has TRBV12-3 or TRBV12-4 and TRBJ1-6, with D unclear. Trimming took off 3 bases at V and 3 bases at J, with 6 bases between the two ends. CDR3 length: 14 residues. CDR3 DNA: TGTGCCAGCAGTTTCGGGAGCTATAATTCACCCCTCCACTTT. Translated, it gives CASSFGSYNSPLHF.

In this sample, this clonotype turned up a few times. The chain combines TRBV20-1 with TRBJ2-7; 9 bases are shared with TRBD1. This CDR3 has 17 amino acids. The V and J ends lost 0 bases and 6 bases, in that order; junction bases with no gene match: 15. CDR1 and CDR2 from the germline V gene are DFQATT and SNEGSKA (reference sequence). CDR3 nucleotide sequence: TGCAGTGCTAGAGATTATCCTACCGGGACAGGGCGCCCCGAGCAGTACTTC. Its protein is CSARDYPTGTGRPEQYF.

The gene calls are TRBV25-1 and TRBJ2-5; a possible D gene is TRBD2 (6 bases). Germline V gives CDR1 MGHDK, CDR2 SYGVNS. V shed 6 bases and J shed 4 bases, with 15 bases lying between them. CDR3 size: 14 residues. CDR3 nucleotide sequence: TGTGCCAGCAGGGGGTCCGGGGGATCAGAGACCCAGTACTTC. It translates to CASRGSGGSETQYF. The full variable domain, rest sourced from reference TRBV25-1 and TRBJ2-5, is EADIYQTPRYLVIGTGKKITLECSQTMGHDKMYWYQQDPGMELHLIHYSYGVNSTEKGDLSSESTVSRIRTEHFPLTLESARPSHTSQYLCASRGSGGSETQYFGPGTRLLVL.